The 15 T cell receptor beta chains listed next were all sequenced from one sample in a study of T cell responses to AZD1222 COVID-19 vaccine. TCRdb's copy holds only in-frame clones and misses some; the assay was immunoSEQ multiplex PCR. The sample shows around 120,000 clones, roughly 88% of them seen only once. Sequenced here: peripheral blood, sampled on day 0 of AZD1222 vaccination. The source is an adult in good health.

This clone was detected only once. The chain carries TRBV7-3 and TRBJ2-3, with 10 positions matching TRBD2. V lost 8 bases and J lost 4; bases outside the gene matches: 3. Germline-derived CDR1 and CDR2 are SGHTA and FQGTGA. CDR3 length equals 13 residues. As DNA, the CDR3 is TGTGCCAGCCGAAGCGGGGGGGCAGATACGCAGTATTTT. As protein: CASRSGGADTQYF.

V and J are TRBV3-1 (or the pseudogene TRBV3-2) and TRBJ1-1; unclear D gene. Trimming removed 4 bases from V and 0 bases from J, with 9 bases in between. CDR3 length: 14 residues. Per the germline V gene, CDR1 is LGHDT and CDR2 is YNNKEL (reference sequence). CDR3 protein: CASSPTTVNTEAFF. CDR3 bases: TGTGCCAGCAGCCCGACGACCGTGAACACTGAAGCTTTCTTT.

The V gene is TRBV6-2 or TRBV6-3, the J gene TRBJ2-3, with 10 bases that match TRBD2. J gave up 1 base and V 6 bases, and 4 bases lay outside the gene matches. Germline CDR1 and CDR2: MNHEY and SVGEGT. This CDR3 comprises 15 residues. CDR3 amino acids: CASSQRGGGTDTQYF. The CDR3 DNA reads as TGTGCCAGCAGCCAGCGGGGGGGAGGCACAGATACGCAGTATTTT.

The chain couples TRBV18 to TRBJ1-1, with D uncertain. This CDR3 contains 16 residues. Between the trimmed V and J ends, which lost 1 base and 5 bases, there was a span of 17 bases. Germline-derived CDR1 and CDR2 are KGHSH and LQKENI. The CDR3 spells CASSPRKMELRTEAFF. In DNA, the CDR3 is TGTGCCAGCTCACCACGAAAAATGGAGCTGCGGACTGAAGCTTTCTTT.

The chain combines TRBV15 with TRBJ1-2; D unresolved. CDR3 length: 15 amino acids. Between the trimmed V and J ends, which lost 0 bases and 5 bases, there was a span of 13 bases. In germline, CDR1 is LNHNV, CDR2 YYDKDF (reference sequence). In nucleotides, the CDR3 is TGTGCCACCAGCAGAGATCGTCAGTTTGGGTATGGCTACACCTTC. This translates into CATSRDRQFGYGYTF.

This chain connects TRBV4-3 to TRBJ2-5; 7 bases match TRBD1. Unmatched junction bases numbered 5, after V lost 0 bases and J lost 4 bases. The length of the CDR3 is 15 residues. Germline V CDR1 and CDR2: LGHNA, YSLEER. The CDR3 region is CASSQDGNRGETQYF. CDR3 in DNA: TGCGCCAGCAGCCAAGATGGGAACAGGGGAGAGACCCAGTACTTC.

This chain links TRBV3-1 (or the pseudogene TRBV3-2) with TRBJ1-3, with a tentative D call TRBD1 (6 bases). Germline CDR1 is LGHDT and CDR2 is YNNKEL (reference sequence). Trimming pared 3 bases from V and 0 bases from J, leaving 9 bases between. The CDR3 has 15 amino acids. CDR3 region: CASSQPQGSGNTIYF. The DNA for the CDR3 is TGTGCCAGCAGCCAGCCACAGGGCTCTGGAAACACCATATATTTT.

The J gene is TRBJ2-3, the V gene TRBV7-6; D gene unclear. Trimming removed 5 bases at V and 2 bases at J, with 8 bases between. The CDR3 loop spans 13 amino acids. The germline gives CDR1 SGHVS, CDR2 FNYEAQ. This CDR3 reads CASSKDHTDTQYF. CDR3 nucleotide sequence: TGTGCCAGCAGCAAAGACCACACAGATACGCAGTATTTT.

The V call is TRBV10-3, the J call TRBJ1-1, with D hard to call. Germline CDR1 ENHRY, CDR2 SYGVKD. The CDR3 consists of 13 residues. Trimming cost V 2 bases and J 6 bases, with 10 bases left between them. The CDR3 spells CAISEPTHPEAFF. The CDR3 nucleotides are TGTGCCATCAGTGAGCCGACCCACCCTGAAGCTTTCTTT.

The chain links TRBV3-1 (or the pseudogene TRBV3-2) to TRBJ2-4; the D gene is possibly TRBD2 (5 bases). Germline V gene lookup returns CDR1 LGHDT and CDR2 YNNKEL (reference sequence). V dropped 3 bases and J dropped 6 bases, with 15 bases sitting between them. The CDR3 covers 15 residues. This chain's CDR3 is CASSQSPKAGNIQYF. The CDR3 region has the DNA TGTGCCAGCAGCCAGAGTCCTAAGGCGGGAAACATTCAGTACTTC.

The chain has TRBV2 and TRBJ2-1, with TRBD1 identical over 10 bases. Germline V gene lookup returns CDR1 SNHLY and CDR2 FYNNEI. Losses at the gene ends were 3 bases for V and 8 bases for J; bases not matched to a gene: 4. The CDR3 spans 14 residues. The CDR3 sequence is CASSEGQGSHEQFF. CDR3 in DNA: TGTGCCAGCAGTGAGGGACAGGGGAGCCATGAGCAGTTCTTC.

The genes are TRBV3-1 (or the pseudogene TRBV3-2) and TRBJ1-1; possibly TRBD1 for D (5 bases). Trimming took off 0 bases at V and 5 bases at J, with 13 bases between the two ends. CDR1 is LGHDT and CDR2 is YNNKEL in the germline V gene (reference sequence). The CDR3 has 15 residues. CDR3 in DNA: TGTGCCAGCAGCCAAGAGTGGCAGGGAGCAACTGAAGCTTTCTTT. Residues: CASSQEWQGATEAFF.

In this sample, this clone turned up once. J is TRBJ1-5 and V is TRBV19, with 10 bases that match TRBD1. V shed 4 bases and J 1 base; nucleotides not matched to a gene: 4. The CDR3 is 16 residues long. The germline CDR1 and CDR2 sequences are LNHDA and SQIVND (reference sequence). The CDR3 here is CASSTGTGVSNQPQHF. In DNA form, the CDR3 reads TGTGCCAGTAGTACGGGGACAGGGGTAAGCAATCAGCCCCAGCATTTT. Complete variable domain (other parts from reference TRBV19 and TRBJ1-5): DGGITQSPKYLFRKEGQNVTLSCEQNLNHDAMYWYRQDPGQGLRLIYYSQIVNDFQKGDIAEGYSVSREKKESFPLTVTSAQKNPTAFYLCASSTGTGVSNQPQHFGDGTRLSIL.

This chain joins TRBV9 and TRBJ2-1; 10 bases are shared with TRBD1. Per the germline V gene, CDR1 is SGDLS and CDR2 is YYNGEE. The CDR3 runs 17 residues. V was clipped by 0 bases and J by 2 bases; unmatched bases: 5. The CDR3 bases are TGTGCCAGCAGCGTAGCAGCCGGGACAGGGGCCTACAATGAGCAGTTCTTC. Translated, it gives CASSVAAGTGAYNEQFF.

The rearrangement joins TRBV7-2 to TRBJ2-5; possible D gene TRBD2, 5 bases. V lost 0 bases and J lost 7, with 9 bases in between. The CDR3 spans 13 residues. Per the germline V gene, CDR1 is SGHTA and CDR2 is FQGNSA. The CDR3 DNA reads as TGTGCCAGCAGCTTAGCGGAGGCGGGGACCCAGTACTTC. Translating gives CASSLAEAGTQYF. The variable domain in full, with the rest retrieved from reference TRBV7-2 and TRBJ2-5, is GAGVSQSPSNKVTEKGKDVELRCDPISGHTALYWYRQSLGQGLEFLIYFQGNSAPDKSGLPSDRFSAERTGGSVSTLTIQRTQQEDSAVYLCASSLAEAGTQYFGPGTRLLVL.